The entry below gives a single T cell receptor (beta chain) sequence along with its context. The data belong to a study of T cell changes during pregnancy in multiple sclerosis. TCRdb's table, derived via immunoSEQ multiplex PCR, lists solely in-frame clones and lacks some. Here the sample spans roughly 89,000 clones, approximately 94% being singletons. Germline-derived CDR1 and CDR2 are SGHTA and FQGNSA. After removal of 1 base from V and 0 bases from J, the junction contained 5 bases not matched to a gene. CDR3 length: 17 amino acids. The sample was peripheral blood, taken in the third trimester of pregnancy. The genes are TRBV7-2 and TRBJ1-5; 8 bases agree with TRBD1. The receptor's source is a female donor with multiple sclerosis, enrolled in a pregnancy study. The CDR3 sequence is CASSLGRDRLSNQPQHF. CDR3 bases: TGTGCCAGCAGCTTAGGCCGGGACAGGCTTAGCAATCAGCCCCAGCATTTT.